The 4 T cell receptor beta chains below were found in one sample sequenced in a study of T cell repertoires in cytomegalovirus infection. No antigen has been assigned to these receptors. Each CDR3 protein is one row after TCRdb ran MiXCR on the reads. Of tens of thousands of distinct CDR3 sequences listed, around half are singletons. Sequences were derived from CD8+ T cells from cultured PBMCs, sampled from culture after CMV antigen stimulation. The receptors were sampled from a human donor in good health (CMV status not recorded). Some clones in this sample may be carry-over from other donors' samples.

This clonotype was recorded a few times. The CDR3 sequence is CASSLAPGNSNEKLFF. The DNA for the CDR3 is TGTGCCAGCAGCTTAGCGCCGGGGAATTCTAATGAAAAACTGTTTTTT. The chain joins TRBV7-9 to TRBJ1-4; D not resolved. CDR1 and CDR2 from the germline V gene are SEHNR and FQNEAQ (reference sequence). V shed 0 bases and J shed 3 bases, with 11 bases lying between them. The CDR3 contains 16 residues.

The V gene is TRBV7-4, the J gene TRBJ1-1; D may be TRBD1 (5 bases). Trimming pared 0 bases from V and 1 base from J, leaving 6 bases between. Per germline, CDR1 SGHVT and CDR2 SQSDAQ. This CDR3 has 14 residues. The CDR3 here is CASSLAGENTEAFF. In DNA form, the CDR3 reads TGTGCCAGCAGCTTAGCGGGGGAGAACACTGAAGCTTTCTTT.

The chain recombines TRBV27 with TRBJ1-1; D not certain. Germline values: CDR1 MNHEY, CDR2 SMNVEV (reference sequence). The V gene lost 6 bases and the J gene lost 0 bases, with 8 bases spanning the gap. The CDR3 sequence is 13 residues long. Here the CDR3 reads CASRGLMNTEAFF. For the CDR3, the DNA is TGTGCCAGCAGGGGCCTTATGAACACTGAAGCTTTCTTT.

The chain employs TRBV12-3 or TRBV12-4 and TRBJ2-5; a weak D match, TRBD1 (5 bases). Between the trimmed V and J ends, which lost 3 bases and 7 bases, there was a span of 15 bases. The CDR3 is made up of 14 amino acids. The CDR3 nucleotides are TGTGCCAGCAGTTTTCCAGGGCGCGAAGGGACCCAGTACTTC. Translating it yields CASSFPGREGTQYF.